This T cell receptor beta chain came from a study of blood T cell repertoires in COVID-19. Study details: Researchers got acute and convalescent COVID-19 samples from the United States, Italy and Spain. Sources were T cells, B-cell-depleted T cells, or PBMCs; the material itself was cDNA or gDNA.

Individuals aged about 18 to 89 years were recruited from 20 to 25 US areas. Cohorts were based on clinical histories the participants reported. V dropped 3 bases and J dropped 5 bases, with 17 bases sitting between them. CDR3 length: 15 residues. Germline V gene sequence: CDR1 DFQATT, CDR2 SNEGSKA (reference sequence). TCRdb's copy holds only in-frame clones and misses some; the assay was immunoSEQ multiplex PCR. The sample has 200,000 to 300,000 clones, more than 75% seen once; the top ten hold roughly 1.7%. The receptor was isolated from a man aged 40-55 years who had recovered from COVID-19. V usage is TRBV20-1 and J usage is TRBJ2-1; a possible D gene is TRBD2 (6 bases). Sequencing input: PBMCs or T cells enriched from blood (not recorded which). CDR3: CSASGPIGGNNEQFF. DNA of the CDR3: TGCAGTGCTAGTGGGCCTATCGGCGGGAACAATGAGCAGTTCTTC.